The 24 T cell receptor beta chains presented below share a single source sample, sequenced in a study of OX40 agonist ivuxolimab in advanced cancers. Produced via immunoSEQ multiplex PCR; TCRdb's table is partial and in-frame only. The sample lists roughly 20,000 clones, around 79% occurring once. This material consisted of CD4+ or CD8+ T cells sorted from blood, taken in a trial of the OX40 agonist ivuxolimab. The source of these receptors is an adult with an advanced solid tumor such as melanoma, head and neck, liver or kidney cancer.

The V and J genes are TRBV5-4 and TRBJ2-1; possible D gene TRBD1, 6 bases. Trimming pared 1 base from V and 7 bases from J, leaving 9 bases between. The germline V gene encodes CDR1 SGHNT and CDR2 YYREEE (reference sequence). This CDR3 contains 13 residues. DNA for the CDR3: TGTGCCAGCAGCTTGCAGGGGACGAATGAGCAGTTCTTC. It specifies CASSLQGTNEQFF. Variable domain in full (rest from reference TRBV5-4 and TRBJ2-1): ETGVTQSPTHLIKTRGQQVTLRCSSQSGHNTVSWYQQALGQGPQFIFQYYREEENGRGNFPPRFSGLQFPNYSSELNVNALELDDSALYLCASSLQGTNEQFFGPGTRLTVL.

The chain combines TRBV4-2 with TRBJ1-5; D not resolved. Germline V gives CDR1 LGHNA, CDR2 YNFKEQ. V was trimmed by 0 bases and J by 0 bases, leaving 6 bases between them. The CDR3 spans 15 residues. CDR3: CASSQDQYSNQPQHF. CDR3 in DNA: TGTGCCAGCAGCCAAGATCAGTATAGCAATCAGCCCCAGCATTTT.

J is TRBJ1-2 and V is TRBV30; tentatively, D is TRBD1 (6 bases). The germline V and J ends were trimmed by 7 bases and 2 bases, with 14 bases remaining between them. This CDR3 has 13 residues. Germline loops: CDR1 GTSNPN, CDR2 SVGIG (reference sequence). Written as DNA, the CDR3 is TGTGCCTTGACACAACAGGGCAACTATGGCTACACCTTC. Protein: CALTQQGNYGYTF.

The gene calls are TRBV6-6 and TRBJ2-7; D ambiguous. This CDR3 spans 16 amino acids. Germline V lookup: CDR1 MNHNY, CDR2 SVGAGI (reference sequence). Trimming pared 0 bases from V and 0 bases from J, leaving 12 bases between. In DNA, the CDR3 is TGTGCCAGCAGTTACTCCCCAGCCCTCTTCTCCTACGAGCAGTACTTC. This gives the protein CASSYSPALFSYEQYF.

This chain connects TRBV27 to TRBJ2-2, with D tentatively TRBD2 (5 bases). Germline CDR1 reads MNHEY; CDR2 reads SMNVEV (reference sequence). The CDR3 covers 14 residues. V lost 0 bases and J lost 7, with 9 bases in between. CDR3 residues: CASSLSTGFGELFF. CDR3 sequence (DNA): TGTGCCAGCAGTTTATCGACGGGGTTCGGGGAGCTGTTTTTT.

This clone is large. Other DNA variants within this sample encode the same CDR3. V gene TRBV5-1 combines with J gene TRBJ2-3; 7 positions agree with TRBD1. Trimming took 4 bases from V and 2 from J; bases not matched to a gene: 4. Looked up from germline, CDR1 is SGHRS and CDR2 is YFSETQ. CDR3 size: 14 residues. CDR3 region: CASSLGQSTDTQYF. DNA of the CDR3: TGCGCCAGCAGCCTGGGACAGTCCACAGATACGCAGTATTTT.

The chain links TRBV7-2 to TRBJ1-1; 12 bases are a match to TRBD1. Unmatched junction bases numbered 7, after V lost 5 bases and J lost 6 bases. Germline values: CDR1 SGHTA, CDR2 FQGNSA. The CDR3 runs to 15 residues. CDR3 residues: CASSARDRGRPEAFF. The CDR3 coding sequence is TGTGCCAGCAGCGCTCGGGACAGGGGGCGTCCTGAAGCTTTCTTT.

The rearrangement links TRBV9 to TRBJ1-3; 7 bases are shared with TRBD1. J gave up 2 bases and V 3 bases, and 5 bases lay outside the gene matches. This CDR3 comprises 15 residues. Per the germline V gene, CDR1 is SGDLS and CDR2 is YYNGEE. CDR3 protein: CASSGQGIAGNTIYF. For the CDR3, the DNA is TGTGCCAGCAGCGGACAGGGAATCGCTGGAAACACCATATATTTT.

This clone was picked up one time. V and J are TRBV7-6 and TRBJ1-3; TRBD1 might be the D (5 bases). Germline CDR1 and CDR2: SGHVS and FNYEAQ. Trimming removed 1 base from V and 6 bases from J, with 16 bases in between. The CDR3 extends over 16 amino acids. The CDR3 DNA reads TGTGCCAGCAGCTTAGGGGCAGGGACGCGGACAAACACCATATATTTT. Translated, it gives CASSLGAGTRTNTIYF.

V is TRBV11-2 and J is TRBJ2-2; no clear D. CDR3 size: 15 residues. With 5 bases removed from V and 3 bases from J, the gap between germline ends came to 13 bases. The germline gives CDR1 SGHAT, CDR2 FQNNGV. CDR3 region: CASSPFVADTGELFF. The CDR3 DNA sequence: TGTGCCAGCAGCCCATTCGTAGCCGACACCGGGGAGCTGTTTTTT.

The chain links TRBV29-1 to TRBJ1-1; D ambiguous. Germline assignment: CDR1 SQVTM and CDR2 ANQGSEA. CDR3 length equals 10 residues. Deletions cut 7 bases from V and 0 bases from J, with 3 bases between. The CDR3 coding sequence is TGCAGCGCCATGAACACTGAAGCTTTCTTT. Translating gives CSAMNTEAFF. The full variable domain, its missing parts supplied by reference TRBV29-1 and TRBJ1-1, is SAVISQKPSRDICQRGTSLTIQCQVDSQVTMMFWYRQQPGQSLTLIATANQGSEATYESGFVIDKFPISRPNLTFSTLTVSNMSPEDSSIYLCSAMNTEAFFGQGTRLTVV.

The chain recombines TRBV11-2 with TRBJ1-6; D is unclear. With 3 bases removed from V and 2 bases from J, the gap between germline ends came to 20 bases. The CDR3 sequence is 19 residues long. CDR1 and CDR2 (germline): SGHAT, FQNNGV. CDR3 region: CASSFNRDNFAPYNSPLHF. CDR3 nucleotides: TGTGCCAGCAGCTTCAACCGCGACAATTTCGCTCCCTATAATTCACCCCTCCACTTT.

The V call is TRBV9, the J call TRBJ2-1; D perhaps matches TRBD1 (5 bases). The V end was cut by 3 bases, the J end by 8 bases, with 15 bases between. The CDR3 has 14 amino acids. Germline V lookup: CDR1 SGDLS, CDR2 YYNGEE. The CDR3 DNA is TGTGCCAGCAGCGCCTTTACAGGTATCGATGAGCAGTTCTTC. The encoded protein is CASSAFTGIDEQFF.

The chain is built from TRBV13 and TRBJ2-7, with D possibly being TRBD2 (5 bases). Germline V gene sequence: CDR1 PRHDT, CDR2 FYEKMQ (reference sequence). The CDR3 runs to 14 residues. V dropped 5 bases and J dropped 3 bases, with 14 bases sitting between them. CDR3 sequence reads: CASSLLTGNYEQYF. The CDR3, as DNA: TGTGCCAGCAGCCTACTGACGGGAAACTACGAGCAGTACTTC.

V is TRBV5-1 and J is TRBJ2-7; 7 bases are a match to TRBD1. With V trimmed by 3 bases and J by 6 bases, 9 bases remained unmatched. The CDR3 covers 14 residues. Germline assignment: CDR1 SGHRS and CDR2 YFSETQ. The CDR3 coding sequence is TGCGCCAGCAGCTCCCGGGACAGATCTTTCGAGCAGTACTTC. This translates into CASSSRDRSFEQYF.

By share, this clone counts as medium-sized. V usage is TRBV9 and J usage is TRBJ1-6; D remains ambiguous. Germline-derived CDR1 and CDR2 are SGDLS and YYNGEE. V was cut by 3 bases and J by 4 bases, with 8 bases left in between. The CDR3 extends over 14 amino acids. CDR3 amino acids: CASSAESYNSPLHF. The CDR3 bases are TGTGCCAGCAGCGCGGAGTCATATAATTCACCCCTCCACTTT.

The chain couples TRBV6-1 to TRBJ2-7; D might be TRBD1 (6 bases). Germline CDR1 is MNHNS and CDR2 is SASEGT. There are 14 residues in the CDR3. V was shortened by 7 bases and J by 0 bases, with 13 bases between the two germline ends. CDR3 sequence (DNA): TGTGCCAGCATGCGCCGGGACAACTCCTACGAGCAGTACTTC. Translating it yields CASMRRDNSYEQYF.

V is TRBV7-9 and J is TRBJ2-1, with 7 nucleotides matching TRBD2. V was pared by 1 base and J by 12 bases, with 12 bases of the junction left unmatched. This CDR3 is built from 15 residues. The germline CDR1 and CDR2 sequences are SEHNR and FQNEAQ (reference sequence). The CDR3 sequence: CASSLENSRGVVQFF. The CDR3 nucleotides are TGTGCCAGCAGCTTAGAAAACAGCCGGGGGGTCGTGCAGTTCTTC.

The rearrangement joins TRBV27 to TRBJ1-1; 7 bases align to TRBD1. Germline V CDR1 and CDR2: MNHEY, SMNVEV (reference sequence). The ends lost 7 bases at V and 0 bases at J; junction bases unmatched: 2. This CDR3 contains 13 residues. DNA for the CDR3: TGTGCCAGCAAGGGACAGTTGAACACTGAAGCTTTCTTT. Its translation: CASKGQLNTEAFF.

In its sample, this clone was seen a few times. The chain couples TRBV11-3 to TRBJ2-7, with D possibly TRBD1 on 5 matching bases. V lost 3 bases and J lost 2, with 14 bases in between. The CDR3 loop spans 15 amino acids. CDR1 and CDR2 (germline): SGHNT, YENEEA. The CDR3 is CASSFGAGETYEQYF. The CDR3 region has the DNA TGTGCCAGCAGCTTTGGGGCAGGAGAGACCTACGAGCAGTACTTC.

This clone appeared a single time. The rearrangement uses TRBV9 and TRBJ2-3; weak D call: TRBD2 (5 bases). Germline-derived CDR1 and CDR2 are SGDLS and YYNGEE. Trimming cost V 4 bases and J 4 bases, with 13 bases left between them. CDR3 size: 14 residues. The CDR3 DNA sequence: TGTGCCAGCAGCCCGGGAATGGGTCCAGATACGCAGTATTTT. This translates into CASSPGMGPDTQYF.

This rearrangement joins TRBV9 to TRBJ2-2; no reliable D call. Germline V gives CDR1 SGDLS, CDR2 YYNGEE. This CDR3 is built from 18 residues. V lost 4 bases to trimming and J lost 0 bases, with 19 bases between them. CDR3 loop: CASSPPPEMFANTGELFF. The CDR3 DNA reads as TGTGCCAGCAGCCCTCCTCCCGAGATGTTCGCGAACACCGGGGAGCTGTTTTTT. The full variable domain, rest sourced from reference TRBV9 and TRBJ2-2, is DSGVTQTPKHLITATGQRVTLRCSPRSGDLSVYWYQQSLDQGLQFLIQYYNGEERAKGNILERFSAQQFPDLHSELNLSSLELGDSALYFCASSPPPEMFANTGELFFGEGSRLTVL.

V is TRBV30 and J is TRBJ1-2; unclear D gene. The V end lost 5 bases, the J end lost 5 bases, and 15 bases lay between the germline ends. The CDR3 runs to 13 residues. From germline, CDR1 is GTSNPN and CDR2 SVGIG (reference sequence). The CDR3 DNA sequence: TGTGCCTGGGATCACCGGGAGAGGTATGGCTACACCTTC. The encoded protein is CAWDHRERYGYTF. Together with reference TRBV30 and TRBJ1-2, the CDR3 gives the full variable domain: SQTIHQWPATLVQPVGSPLSLECTVEGTSNPNLYWYRQAAGRGLQLLFYSVGIGQISSEVPQNLSASRPQDRQFILSSKKLLLSDSGFYLCAWDHRERYGYTFGSGTRLTVV.

A remark on this clone: One end of the junction varies from germline; a read error may be responsible. The rearrangement uses TRBV15 and TRBJ2-7, with 9 bases that match TRBD1. Germline CDR1 and CDR2: LNHNV and YYDKDF (reference sequence). This CDR3 has 14 amino acids. CDR3 DNA sequence: TGTGCCACCAGCGGAGACAGGGGGGTCTACGAGCAGTACTTC. This sequence encodes CATSGDRGVYEQYF. The full variable domain, in which reference TRBV15 and TRBJ2-7 provide the parts outside the CDR3, is DAMVIQNPRYQVTQFGKPVTLSCSQTLNHNVMYWYQQKSSQAPKLLFHYYDKDFNNEADTPDNFQSRRPNTSFCFLDIRSPGLGDTAMYLCATSGDRGVYEQYFGPGTRLTVT.